This T cell receptor (beta chain) was identified during a study of T-cell reconstitution after alpha-beta-depleted transplantation in children (dated by TCRdb to about 2016). Looking at the study overall: Using TCR repertoire profiling, the study quantitatively followed how T-cell immune reconstitution unfolded in children after TCRalphabeta/CD19-depleted allogeneic hematopoietic cell transplantation.

Library method: PCR. TCRdb shows the sequencer as Illumina HiSeq 2500. Molecular barcoding was employed in the preparation of TCR libraries, with unique molecular identifiers being used to normalize TCRbeta repertoire quantification. TCRdb trimmed public reads at Q25 via fastp, called clones via MiXCR and kept in-frame beta chains. A single entry per CDR3 protein holds the most common genes and DNA from its merged rows. The sample table holds 80,000 to 95,000 distinct CDR3 sequences, of which roughly 8.4% were seen once. The biggest ten clones account for approximately 7.2% of the sample. Concerning this clonotype itself: Its antigen is not yet known. No much larger clone is present one base from it, and per-base qualities are unavailable.

The sequence was obtained from a human donor who donated a stem cell graft to a child with congenital amegakaryocytic thrombocytopenia. The source material was PBMCs from the stem cell graft donor, sampled from the stem cell graft.

The nucleotide sequence reads TGTGCCAGCAGTCCAAGGGGATCCGGTAATTCACCCCTCCACTTT. This gives the protein CASSPRGSGNSPLHF. The V gene is TRBV6-2 or TRBV6-3 and the J gene is TRBJ1-6; TRBD1 is a possible D gene, resting on 5 matching bases. The CDR3 has 15 amino acids, counting the end cysteine and phenylalanine. The kept DNA is CDR3 alone, 45 bases in frame from the first base. V gives up 5 bases and J gives up 6 bases, and the segment between their germline ends measures 14 bases. The germline V gene specifies MNHEY as CDR1 and SVGEGT as CDR2.